The rows below give T cell receptor beta chains drawn from one sample of a study of control samples from healthy donors and cancer patients. Clones were read by immunoSEQ multiplex PCR, and TCRdb kept only the in-frame ones, dropping some. The repertoire holds some 120,000 clones, with 88% as singletons. The sequencing sample was made of blood. These receptors originate from an older woman in good health. The CDR3 runs from the conserved cysteine through the conserved F or W. The D gene is left open where the match is weak. Clone size appears in some rows only: once, few, many, or a class for an expanded clone.

>TRBJ1-5|TRBD1|TRBV5-6|-
TGTGCCAGCAGCGGCGGGACAGGGTGGAATCAGCCCCAGCATTTT
CASSGGTGWNQPQHF
>TRBJ1-4|-|TRBV27|-
TGTGCCAGCAGTTTATCGGCGAGTTTGACTAATGAAAAACTGTTTTTT
CASSLSASLTNEKLFF
>TRBJ2-1|TRBD2|TRBV5-1|-
TGCGCCAGCAACCCCAGCGGGAGCTCCTACAATGAGCAGTTCTTC
CASNPSGSSYNEQFF
>TRBJ1-3|-|TRBV20-1|-
TGCAGTGCTAGTCCCGGTCCTCTCTCTGGAAACACCATATATTTT
CSASPGPLSGNTIYF
>TRBJ1-6|TRBD1|TRBV3-1/TRBV3-2|-
TGTGCCAGCAGTGACAGGGACAGCTCCTATAATTCACCCCTCCACTTT
CASSDRDSSYNSPLHF
>TRBJ2-5|-|TRBV27|-
TGTGCCAGCAGTTTTGATGGGGAGACCCAGTACTTC
CASSFDGETQYF
>TRBJ2-1|TRBD2|TRBV5-1|-
TGCGCCAGCAGCTTGGCCCTGAGGACTAGCGGGTCCTACAATGAGCAGTTCTTC
CASSLALRTSGSYNEQFF
>TRBJ1-2|TRBD1|TRBV15|-
TGTGCCACCAATCGGGACAGGGGAAACTATGGCTACACCTTC
CATNRDRGNYGYTF
>TRBJ1-2|TRBD1|TRBV25-1|-
TGTGCCAGCAGTGAGGAGGGGGCGCACTATGGCTACACCTTC
CASSEEGAHYGYTF
>TRBJ1-2|-|TRBV5-1|once
TGCGCCAGCAGCCCGACCCCAAACAGGGACGGCTATGGCTACACCTTC
CASSPTPNRDGYGYTF
>TRBJ2-7|-|TRBV27|-
TGTGCCAGCAGTCACCAGAGGGCGGAACTATCCTACGAGCAGTACTTC
CASSHQRAELSYEQYF
>TRBJ1-1|-|TRBV7-9|-
TGTGCCAGCAGCTTATTTGGCAGCACTGAAGCTTTCTTT
CASSLFGSTEAFF
>TRBJ1-6|-|TRBV7-3|many
TGTGCCAGCAGCCCGCGAAGAAATTCACCCCTCCACTTT
CASSPRRNSPLHF
>TRBJ2-5|TRBD1|TRBV6-5|-
TGTGCCAGCAGTCCGGCAGGGGGCGGCCGGTACTTC
CASSPAGGGRYF
>TRBJ2-7|-|TRBV4-1|-
TGCGCCAGCAGCCAAGATGAGCTGTCCAACGAGCAGTACTTC
CASSQDELSNEQYF
>TRBJ1-6|-|TRBV14|-
TGTGCCAGCAGCCAAGAATGGGGAGGAGGATCACCCCTCCACTTT
CASSQEWGGGSPLHF
>TRBJ2-2|TRBD1|TRBV10-3|-
TGTGCCATCACCGACAGGGGGACCGCCGGGGAGCTGTTTTTT
CAITDRGTAGELFF
>TRBJ2-3|-|TRBV5-5|-
TGTGCCAGCAGCTTGGTTGCGGGGGCCCGCACAGATACGCAGTATTTT
CASSLVAGARTDTQYF
>TRBJ2-3|-|TRBV18|-
TGTGCCAGCTCACCACCGTTAGCTCAGGGAACAGATACGCAGTATTTT
CASSPPLAQGTDTQYF
>TRBJ2-1|TRBD1|TRBV19|-
TGTGCCAGTATTAACACCGGGACAGGTAACTACAATGAGCAGTTCTTC
CASINTGTGNYNEQFF
>TRBJ2-7|TRBD1|TRBV24-1|few
TGTGCCACCAGTGACCCCCTGGACAGGGGCCCCTACGAGCAGTACTTC
CATSDPLDRGPYEQYF
>TRBJ1-1|TRBD1|TRBV5-1|-
TGCGCCAGCACCACCACAGGGGGGACTGAAGCTTTCTTT
CASTTTGGTEAFF
>TRBJ1-6|TRBD1|TRBV5-4|-
TGTGCCAGCAGCTTGCCCCAGGGGGATAATTCACCCCTCCACTTT
CASSLPQGDNSPLHF
>TRBJ2-2|TRBD2|TRBV3-1/TRBV3-2|-
TGTGCCAGCAGCCAAGATATTAGCGGGGGAACTGGGGAGCTGTTTTTT
CASSQDISGGTGELFF
>TRBJ2-7|-|TRBV5-4|-
TGTGCCAGCAGCTTGGGGGGGGGCCAGGGGTTCAGCGAGCAGTACTTC
CASSLGGGQGFSEQYF
>TRBJ1-2|-|TRBV4-3|-
TGCGCCAGCAGCCAAGGATGGGATAACTATGGCTACACCTTC
CASSQGWDNYGYTF
>TRBJ2-3|-|TRBV29-1|-
TGCAGCGTTTTTCAGGGAACCCCCACAGATACGCAGTATTTT
CSVFQGTPTDTQYF
>TRBJ2-7|TRBD1|TRBV2|-
TGTGCCAGCAGTGACGGGGACAGAGAGACCTACGAGCAGTACTTC
CASSDGDRETYEQYF
>TRBJ2-2|TRBD2|TRBV7-8|-
TGTGCCAGCAGCTTAGGGTCCCAGCGGGGGGGAACCACCGGGGAGCTGTTTTTT
CASSLGSQRGGTTGELFF
>TRBJ1-1|-|TRBV19|once
TGTGCCAGTAGTCCCGCCGGAGGGGTTGTGACTGAAGCTTTCTTT
CASSPAGGVVTEAFF
>TRBJ2-5|TRBD2|TRBV4-1|-
TGCGCCAGCAGCCACGTTAGCGGGGGGGCTCGAGAGACCCAGTACTTC
CASSHVSGGARETQYF
>TRBJ1-6|-|TRBV6-5|-
TGTGCCAGCACCCGCACCGGGACCTATAATTCACCCCTCCACTTT
CASTRTGTYNSPLHF
>TRBJ1-4|-|TRBV24-1|few
TGTGCCACCAGTCTCACGGGTGAAAAACTGTTTTTT
CATSLTGEKLFF
>TRBJ2-3|-|TRBV5-1|-
TGCGCCAGCAGCTTGGAAGGCAGAGGAGATACGCAGTATTTT
CASSLEGRGDTQYF
>TRBJ1-1|-|TRBV11-2|-
TGTGCCAGCAGGCCCACCTCGAACACTGAAGCTTTCTTT
CASRPTSNTEAFF
>TRBJ2-5|-|TRBV20-1|-
TGCAGTGCTCACCCAAAGGAGACCCAGTACTTC
CSAHPKETQYF
>TRBJ2-3|-|TRBV5-5|once
TGTGCCAGCAGCCCTGATCTTTTAGCACAGTATTTT
CASSPDLLAQYF
>TRBJ2-1|TRBD2|TRBV7-2|once
TGTGCCAGCAGCCCATTAGGACTAGCGGGCCGCTCCTACAATGAGCAGTTCTTC
CASSPLGLAGRSYNEQFF